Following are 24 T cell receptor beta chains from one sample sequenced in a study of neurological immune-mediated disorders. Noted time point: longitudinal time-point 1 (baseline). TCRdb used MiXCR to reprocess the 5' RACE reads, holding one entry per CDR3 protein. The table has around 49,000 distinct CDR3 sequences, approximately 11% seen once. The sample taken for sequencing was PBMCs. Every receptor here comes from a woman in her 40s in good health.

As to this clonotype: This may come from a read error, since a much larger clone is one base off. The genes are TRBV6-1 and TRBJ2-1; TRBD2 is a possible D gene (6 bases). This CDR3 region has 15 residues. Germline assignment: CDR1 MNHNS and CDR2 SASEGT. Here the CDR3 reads CASSEWVGSENERFF. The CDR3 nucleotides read TGTGCCAGCAGTGAATGGGTCGGGAGCGAAAATGAGCGGTTCTTC.

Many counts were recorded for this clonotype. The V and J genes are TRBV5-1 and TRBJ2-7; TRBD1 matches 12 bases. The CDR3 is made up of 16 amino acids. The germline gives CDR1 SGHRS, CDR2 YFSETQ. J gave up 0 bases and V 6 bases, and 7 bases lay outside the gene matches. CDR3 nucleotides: TGCGCCAGCACCGCCGGGACAGGGGGCGCCTCCTACGAGCAGTACTTC. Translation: CASTAGTGGASYEQYF. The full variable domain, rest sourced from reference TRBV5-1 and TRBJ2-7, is KAGVTQTPRYLIKTRGQQVTLSCSPISGHRSVSWYQQTPGQGLQFLFEYFSETQRNKGNFPGRFSGRQFSNSRSEMNVSTLELGDSALYLCASTAGTGGASYEQYFGPGTRLTVT.

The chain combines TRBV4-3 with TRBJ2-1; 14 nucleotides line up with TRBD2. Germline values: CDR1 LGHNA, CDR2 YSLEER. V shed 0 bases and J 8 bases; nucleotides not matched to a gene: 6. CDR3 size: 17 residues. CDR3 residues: CASSQEPGLAGVDEQFF. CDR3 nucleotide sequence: TGCGCCAGCAGCCAAGAGCCGGGACTAGCGGGGGTGGATGAGCAGTTCTTC.

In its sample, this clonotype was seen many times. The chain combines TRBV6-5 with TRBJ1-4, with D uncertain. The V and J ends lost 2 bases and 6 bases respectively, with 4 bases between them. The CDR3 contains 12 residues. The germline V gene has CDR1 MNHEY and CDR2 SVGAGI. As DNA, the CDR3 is TGTGCCAGCAGTTACGGTGATGAAAAACTGTTTTTT. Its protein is CASSYGDEKLFF.

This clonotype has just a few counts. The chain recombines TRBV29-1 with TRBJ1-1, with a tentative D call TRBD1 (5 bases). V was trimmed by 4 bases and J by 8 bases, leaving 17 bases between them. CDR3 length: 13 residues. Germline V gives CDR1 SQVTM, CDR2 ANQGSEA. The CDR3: CSVVEQGPREAFF. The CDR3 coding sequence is TGCAGCGTTGTGGAGCAGGGACCTCGCGAAGCTTTCTTT. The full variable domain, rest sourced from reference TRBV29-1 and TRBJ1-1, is SAVISQKPSRDICQRGTSLTIQCQVDSQVTMMFWYRQQPGQSLTLIATANQGSEATYESGFVIDKFPISRPNLTFSTLTVSNMSPEDSSIYLCSVVEQGPREAFFGQGTRLTVV.

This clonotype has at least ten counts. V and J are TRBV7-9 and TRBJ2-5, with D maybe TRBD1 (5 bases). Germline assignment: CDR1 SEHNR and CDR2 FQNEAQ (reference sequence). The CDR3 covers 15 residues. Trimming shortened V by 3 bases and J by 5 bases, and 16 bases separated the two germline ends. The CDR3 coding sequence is TGTGCCAGCAGCTTGGATCGCAGGGTTCGGGAGACCCAGTACTTC. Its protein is CASSLDRRVRETQYF.

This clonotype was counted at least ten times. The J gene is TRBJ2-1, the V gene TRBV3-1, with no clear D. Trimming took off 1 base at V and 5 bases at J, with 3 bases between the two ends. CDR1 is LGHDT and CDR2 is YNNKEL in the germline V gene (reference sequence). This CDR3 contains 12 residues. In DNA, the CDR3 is TGTGCCAGCAGCCAAGTTCACAATGAGCAGTTCTTC. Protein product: CASSQVHNEQFF.

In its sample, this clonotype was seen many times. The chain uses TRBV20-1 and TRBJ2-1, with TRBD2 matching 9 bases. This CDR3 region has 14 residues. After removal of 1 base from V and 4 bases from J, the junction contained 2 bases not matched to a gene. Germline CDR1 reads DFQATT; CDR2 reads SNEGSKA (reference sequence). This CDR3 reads CSARVLAGYNEQFF. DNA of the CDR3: TGCAGTGCTAGAGTACTAGCGGGTTACAATGAGCAGTTCTTC.

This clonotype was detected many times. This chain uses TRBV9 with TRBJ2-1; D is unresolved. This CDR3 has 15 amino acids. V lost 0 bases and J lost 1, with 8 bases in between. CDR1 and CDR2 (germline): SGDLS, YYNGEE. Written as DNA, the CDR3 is TGTGCCAGCAGCGTAGTGGGCGGTTCCTACAATGAGCAGTTCTTC. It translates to CASSVVGGSYNEQFF.

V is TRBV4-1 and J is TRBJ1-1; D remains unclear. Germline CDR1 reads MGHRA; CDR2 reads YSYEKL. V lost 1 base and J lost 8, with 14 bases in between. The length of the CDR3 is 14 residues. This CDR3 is CASSQAPMTEEAFF. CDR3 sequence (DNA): TGCGCCAGCAGCCAAGCGCCGATGACTGAAGAAGCTTTCTTT.

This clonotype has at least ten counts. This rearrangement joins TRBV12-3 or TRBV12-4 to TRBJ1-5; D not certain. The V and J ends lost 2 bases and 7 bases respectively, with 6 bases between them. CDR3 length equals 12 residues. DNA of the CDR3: TGTGCCAGCAGTTTATCTCGACAGCCCCAGCATTTT. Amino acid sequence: CASSLSRQPQHF.

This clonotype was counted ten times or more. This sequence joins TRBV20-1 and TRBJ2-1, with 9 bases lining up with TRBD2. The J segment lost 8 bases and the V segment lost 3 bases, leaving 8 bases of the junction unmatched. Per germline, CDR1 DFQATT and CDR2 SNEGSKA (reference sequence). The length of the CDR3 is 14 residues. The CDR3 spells CSASAGGGPDEQFF. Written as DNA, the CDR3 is TGCAGTGCTAGCGCGGGGGGGGGGCCCGATGAGCAGTTCTTC.

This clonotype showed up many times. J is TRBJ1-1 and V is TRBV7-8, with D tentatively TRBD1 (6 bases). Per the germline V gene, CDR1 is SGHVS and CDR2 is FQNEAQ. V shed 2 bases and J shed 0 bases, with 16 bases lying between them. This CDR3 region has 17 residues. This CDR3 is CASSLQGIPIMNTEAFF. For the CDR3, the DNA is TGTGCCAGCAGCTTACAGGGGATTCCGATTATGAACACTGAAGCTTTCTTT.

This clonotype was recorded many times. The chain's CDR3 is CASSQDRRGATNEKLFF. DNA of the CDR3: TGCGCCAGCAGCCAAGATCGTCGGGGCGCAACTAATGAAAAACTGTTTTTT. This chain connects TRBV4-3 to TRBJ1-4, with D possibly matching TRBD1 (5 bases). Looked up from germline, CDR1 is LGHNA and CDR2 is YSLEER. The CDR3 loop spans 17 amino acids. V gave up 0 bases and J gave up 0 bases, with 11 bases separating them.

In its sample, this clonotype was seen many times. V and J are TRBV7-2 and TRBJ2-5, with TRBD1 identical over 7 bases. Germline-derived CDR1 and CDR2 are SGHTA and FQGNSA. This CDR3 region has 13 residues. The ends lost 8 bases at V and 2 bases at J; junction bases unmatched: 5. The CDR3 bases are TGTGCCAGCGGTCGGGGACAGCAAGAGACCCAGTACTTC. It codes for CASGRGQQETQYF. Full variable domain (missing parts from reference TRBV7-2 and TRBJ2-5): GAGVSQSPSNKVTEKGKDVELRCDPISGHTALYWYRQSLGQGLEFLIYFQGNSAPDKSGLPSDRFSAERTGGSVSTLTIQRTQQEDSAVYLCASGRGQQETQYFGPGTRLLVL.

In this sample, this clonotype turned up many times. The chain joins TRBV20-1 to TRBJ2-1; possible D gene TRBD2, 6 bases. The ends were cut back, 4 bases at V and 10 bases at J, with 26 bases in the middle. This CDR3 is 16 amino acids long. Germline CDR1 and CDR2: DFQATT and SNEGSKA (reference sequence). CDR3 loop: CSAILPRGTVITEQFF. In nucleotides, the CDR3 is TGCAGTGCTATTCTCCCTCGCGGGACCGTCATTACGGAGCAGTTCTTC.

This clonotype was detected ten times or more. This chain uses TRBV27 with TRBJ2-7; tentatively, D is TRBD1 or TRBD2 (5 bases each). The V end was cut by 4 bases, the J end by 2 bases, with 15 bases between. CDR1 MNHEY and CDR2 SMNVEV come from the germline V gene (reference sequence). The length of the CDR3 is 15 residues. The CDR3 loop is CASSSRGAGPYEQYF. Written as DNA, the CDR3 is TGTGCCAGCAGTTCCCGGGGCGCTGGGCCCTACGAGCAGTACTTC.

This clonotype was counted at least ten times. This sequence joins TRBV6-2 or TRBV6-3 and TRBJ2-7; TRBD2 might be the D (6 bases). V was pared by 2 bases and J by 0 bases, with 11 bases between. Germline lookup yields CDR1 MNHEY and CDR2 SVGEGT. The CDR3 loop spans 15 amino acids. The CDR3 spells CASSYGASVSYEQYF. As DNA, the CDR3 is TGTGCCAGCAGTTACGGGGCTAGCGTCTCCTACGAGCAGTACTTC.

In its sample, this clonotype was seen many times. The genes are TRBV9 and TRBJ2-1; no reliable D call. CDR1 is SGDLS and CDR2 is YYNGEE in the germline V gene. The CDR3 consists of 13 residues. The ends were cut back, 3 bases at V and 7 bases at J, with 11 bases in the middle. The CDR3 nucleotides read TGTGCCAGCAGCGGACGGTCTAGGAATGAGCAGTTCTTC. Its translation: CASSGRSRNEQFF.

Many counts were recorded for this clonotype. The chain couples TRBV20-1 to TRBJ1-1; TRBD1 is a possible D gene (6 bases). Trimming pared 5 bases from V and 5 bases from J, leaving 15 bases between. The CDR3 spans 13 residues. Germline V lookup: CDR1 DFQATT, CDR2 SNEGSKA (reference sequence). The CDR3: CSAPLRTATEAFF. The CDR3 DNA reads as TGCAGTGCTCCGCTCCGGACAGCAACTGAAGCTTTCTTT.

The CDR3 nucleotides read TGTGCCTGGAGTGTTTTAAGGACAGGGGGCCTCTATGGCTACACCTTC. Translation: CAWSVLRTGGLYGYTF. The V gene is TRBV30, the J gene TRBJ1-2; TRBD1 matches at 11 bases. Germline CDR1 reads GTSNPN; CDR2 reads SVGIG (reference sequence). The CDR3 sequence is 16 residues long. After removal of 0 bases from V and 4 bases from J, the junction contained 7 bases not matched to a gene.

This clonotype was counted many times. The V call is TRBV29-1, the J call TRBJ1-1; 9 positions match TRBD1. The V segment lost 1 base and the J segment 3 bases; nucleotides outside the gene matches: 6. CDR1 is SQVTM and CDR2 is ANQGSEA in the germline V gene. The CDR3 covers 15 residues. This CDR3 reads CSVEGEGQGHTEAFF. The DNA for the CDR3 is TGCAGCGTTGAAGGGGAGGGACAGGGTCACACTGAAGCTTTCTTT. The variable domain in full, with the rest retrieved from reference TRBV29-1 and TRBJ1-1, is SAVISQKPSRDICQRGTSLTIQCQVDSQVTMMFWYRQQPGQSLTLIATANQGSEATYESGFVIDKFPISRPNLTFSTLTVSNMSPEDSSIYLCSVEGEGQGHTEAFFGQGTRLTVV.

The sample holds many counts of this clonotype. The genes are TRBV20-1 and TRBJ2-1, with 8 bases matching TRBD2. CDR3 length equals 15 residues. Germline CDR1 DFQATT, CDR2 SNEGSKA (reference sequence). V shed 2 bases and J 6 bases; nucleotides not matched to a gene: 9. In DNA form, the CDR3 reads TGCAGTGCTAGAAGATCGGGACTAGTCACCAATGAGCAGTTCTTC. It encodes CSARRSGLVTNEQFF.

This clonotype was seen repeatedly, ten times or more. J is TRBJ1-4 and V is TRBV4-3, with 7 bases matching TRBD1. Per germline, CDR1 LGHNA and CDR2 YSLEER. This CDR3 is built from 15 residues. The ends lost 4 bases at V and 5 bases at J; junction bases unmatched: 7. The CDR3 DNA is TGCGCCAGCAGCCCGGGGACAGCCTTAAATGAAAAACTGTTTTTT. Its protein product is CASSPGTALNEKLFF.